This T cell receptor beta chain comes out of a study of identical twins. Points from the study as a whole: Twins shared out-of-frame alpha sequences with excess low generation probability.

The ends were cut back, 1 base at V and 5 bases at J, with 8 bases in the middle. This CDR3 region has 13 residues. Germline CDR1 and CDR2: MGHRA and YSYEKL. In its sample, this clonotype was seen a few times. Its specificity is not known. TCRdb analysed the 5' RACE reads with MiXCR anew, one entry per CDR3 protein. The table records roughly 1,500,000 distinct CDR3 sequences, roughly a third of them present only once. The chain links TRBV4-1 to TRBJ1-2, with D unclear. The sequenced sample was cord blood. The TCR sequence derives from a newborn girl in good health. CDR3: CASSQAQLYGYTF. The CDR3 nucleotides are TGCGCCAGCAGCCAAGCCCAGTTATATGGCTACACCTTC.